This TCR beta chain comes out of a study of vaccination effects on CD4 cells after COVID-19. Study details: The cohort was immunized with two doses of either the BNT162b2 or mRNA-1273 vaccine.

CD4+ T cells specific for antigen were expanded with viral peptide pools by the ViraFEST assay before sequencing. Isolation of CD4+ T cells took place after around 10 days of culture. The CDR3 runs 14 residues. Per germline, CDR1 MNHEY and CDR2 SVGAGI. Trimming shortened V by 7 bases and J by 1 base, and 13 bases separated the two germline ends. As regards this clone: Its antigen is currently unknown.

Using immunoSEQ multiplex PCR, the repertoire was profiled, and TCRdb retains in-frame clones only, with some absent. The data hold about 54,000 clones, with around 80% observed a single time. V is TRBV6-5 and J is TRBJ1-1; unclear D gene. The receptor comes from a human donor who received a COVID-19 vaccine. The material was CD4+ T cells from PBMCs cultured with HCoV-229E spike peptides, obtained before COVID-19 vaccination. CDR3 region: CASIKSGSNTEAFF. The DNA of the CDR3 is TGTGCCAGCATCAAATCCGGGTCGAACACTGAAGCTTTCTTT.